What follows is one TCR beta chain and its context. Its antigen remains unknown. The junction does not match germline at one end; this may be a read error. The data derive from a study of blood T cells in healthy people across ages. The authors ran a second PCR of 7 to 11 cycles using a sample-barcoded 5' primer and a J-beta primer mix. MiXCR, run by TCRdb on the 5' RACE reads, gives a single entry per CDR3 protein. The sample carries fewer than 900,000 distinct CDR3 sequences, about 34% recorded once. General study points: Estimates of diversity drawn from one million T cells were considered underestimates. Observed TCR beta diversity per million T cells went down as age went up. This fall followed a roughly linear course with age.

Each donor supplied around 10 milliliters of peripheral blood. Isolation of PBMCs gave at least 6.5 million cells per sample. The CDR3 has 15 residues. The germline V gene has CDR1 LGHNA and CDR2 YNFKEQ. This TCR was sampled from a man aged 18 to 29 in good health. The sequenced material came from blood. This chain joins TRBV4-2 and TRBJ1-5; D is unclear. DNA of the CDR3: TGTGCCAGCAGCCCCCGGGAGGGCCCCATTGAACCCCGGCATTTT. Residues: CASSPREGPIEPRHF.